The source of this T cell receptor (beta chain) is a study of T cells in Graves' hyperthyroidism and ophthalmopathy. V lost 5 bases, J lost 6 bases, and 7 bases stayed unmatched. Per the germline V gene, CDR1 is SGHTA and CDR2 is FQGNSA. This CDR3 comprises 15 residues. RNA transcripts were the template for amplifying TCR beta CDR3 regions. First-round RT-PCR of the TCR CDR3 relied on the HTBI primer set. Via MiXCR, TCRdb re-called the multiplex PCR reads, giving one row per CDR3 protein. The sample has around 270,000 distinct CDR3 sequences, roughly a fifth seen once. Uncontrolled infections, other autoimmune diseases, pregnancy or lactation led to exclusion of patients. This clonotype was recorded at least ten times.

What was sequenced was blood. This clonotype was obtained from a man aged 45-65 years with Graves' ophthalmopathy. The rearrangement links TRBV7-2 to TRBJ2-7; 13 positions agree with TRBD2. DNA of the CDR3: TGTGCCAGCAGCCCAAGTACTAGCGGGAGGGGCGAGCAGTACTTC. Its protein is CASSPSTSGRGEQYF.